Only one count was recorded for the clone carrying this T cell receptor (beta chain). What it binds is not known. Measured with immunoSEQ multiplex PCR; TCRdb has only the in-frame clones, and not every one. This sample has a few thousand clones; about 68% occur once, and the top ten carry over 9%. Each case's diagnosis was confirmed by two pathologists on H&E. The data are from a study of immune evolution from preneoplasia to lung adenocarcinoma. The overall study: HLA loss of heterozygosity: roughly 6.6% AIS, 15% MIA, over 30% ADC, none AAH.

Study-wide points: Compared with EGFR-mutant or double wild-type lesions, KRAS-mutant nodules were more clonal. Later-stage lesions seemingly showed higher T cell density and diversity than normal lung.

Trimming took off 3 bases at V and 1 base at J, with 9 bases between the two ends. CDR1 is GTSNPN, CDR2 SVGIG, per germline (reference sequence). There are 13 residues in the CDR3. This TCR was sampled from a person aged 60-79 years with lung adenocarcinoma. The sequencing sample was made of FFPE lung adenocarcinoma in situ tissue. The J gene is TRBJ1-1, the V gene TRBV30; D remains unclear. The CDR3 protein is CAWSGMRNTEAFF. CDR3 coding DNA: TGTGCCTGGAGCGGCATGAGGAACACTGAAGCTTTCTTT.